Described below is a single T cell receptor (beta chain) sequence and its context. Its antigen is as yet unknown. The data were taken from a study of T cell responses to AZD1222 COVID-19 vaccine. Findings and caveats of the study: Just six AZD1222 recipients tested seropositive at baseline. No repertoire was sampled before or during the peak T cell response, only after it.

CDR1 is GTSNPN and CDR2 is SVGIG in the germline V gene (reference sequence). The V and J ends lost 2 bases and 4 bases respectively, with 14 bases between them. There are 15 residues in the CDR3. Clones were read by immunoSEQ multiplex PCR, and TCRdb kept only the in-frame ones, dropping some. The sample shows around 90,000 clones, 80% to 90% of them seen only once. Sequenced material: peripheral blood, taken on day 0 of AZD1222 vaccination. The chain links TRBV30 to TRBJ2-2; D might be TRBD1 or TRBD2, each matching 5 bases. The clonotype originates from an adult in good health. CDR3 in amino acids: CAWSSGGEGTGELFF. The DNA for the CDR3 is TGTGCCTGGAGTAGTGGGGGAGAGGGCACCGGGGAGCTGTTTTTT.